This T cell receptor (beta chain) was sequenced for a study of T cells in Graves' hyperthyroidism and ophthalmopathy. The germline V gene has CDR1 SGHTA and CDR2 FQGNSA. Trimming cost V 1 base and J 6 bases, with 18 bases left between them. The CDR3 covers 16 residues. The investigators amplified TCR beta CDR3 regions from RNA transcripts. Carried out on the TCR CDR3, a first-round RT-PCR used the HTBI primer set. TCRdb independently ran MiXCR on the multiplex PCR reads; one entry per CDR3 protein. The data hold 450,000 to 700,000 distinct CDR3 sequences, with roughly 46% observed a single time. This clonotype was observed at least ten times. The antigen remains undetermined. Pregnant or lactating patients were excluded, as were those with uncontrolled infection or other autoimmune disease. Overall study results and limits: The model forecast ophthalmopathy, anticipating it by a median around 6.5 months before onset. Stable hyperthyroidism and ophthalmopathy were separated using 13 V-J signatures. In the blood, most expanded thyroid clonotypes above 0.001 appeared as well.

The chain has TRBV7-2 and TRBJ1-2; D is unclear. Sequencing input: peripheral blood or thyroid tissue (not recorded which). This sequence originates from an adult woman with Graves' disease, either hyperthyroidism or ophthalmopathy (not recorded which). CDR3 bases: TGTGCCAGCAGCTTAGAGACCATCCCAATAGGAGATGGCTACACCTTC. Translating gives CASSLETIPIGDGYTF.